The 5 T cell receptor beta chains listed next were all sequenced from one sample in a study of shared clonotypes between healthy human individuals. Measured with immunoSEQ multiplex PCR; TCRdb has only the in-frame clones, and not every one. The repertoire consists of some 660,000 clones, with approximately 73% occurring once and the leading ten covering around 1.8%. The sequenced sample consisted of memory CD4+ T cells sorted from blood. Subset specified: CD45RA-negative fraction. The receptor set was obtained from a woman in her thirties in good health.

The V gene is TRBV2, the J gene TRBJ2-5; 11 bases map to TRBD2. Germline CDR1 SNHLY, CDR2 FYNNEI. The CDR3 has 14 residues. The V gene end was trimmed by 5 bases and the J gene end by 4 bases; junction bases not matched to a gene: 3. CDR3 in amino acids: CASSSTSGRETQYF. In DNA form, the CDR3 reads TGTGCCAGCAGTAGCACTAGCGGGAGAGAGACCCAGTACTTC.

The chain couples TRBV7-9 to TRBJ2-3, with a tentative D call TRBD1 (6 bases). CDR3 size: 19 residues. CDR1 and CDR2 (germline): SEHNR, FQNEAQ (reference sequence). Between the trimmed V and J ends, which lost 5 bases and 2 bases, there was a span of 26 bases. The CDR3 DNA follows: TGTGCCAGCAGCATTAGACTACGCACAGGGTTAAGACCCACAGATACGCAGTATTTT. Its translation is CASSIRLRTGLRPTDTQYF.

The chain recombines TRBV4-1 with TRBJ2-5; D perhaps matches TRBD1 (6 bases). This CDR3 is 17 amino acids long. Trimming removed 1 base from V and 6 bases from J, with 21 bases in between. In germline, CDR1 is MGHRA, CDR2 YSYEKL. This chain's CDR3 is CASSQVGGGRAQKTQYF. DNA of the CDR3: TGCGCCAGCAGCCAAGTTGGTGGGGGCAGGGCTCAAAAGACCCAGTACTTC.

This chain links TRBV5-4 with TRBJ2-2; 10 nucleotides align to TRBD2. This CDR3 is 14 amino acids long. The V gene's germline CDR1 is SGHNT and CDR2 YYREEE (reference sequence). V lost 4 bases and J lost 6; bases outside the gene matches: 3. CDR3 in amino acids: CASSLGLAPGELFF. The CDR3 DNA reads as TGTGCCAGCAGCCTGGGACTAGCGCCCGGGGAGCTGTTTTTT.

The chain has TRBV15 and TRBJ2-7; TRBD1 matches 9 bases. Germline V CDR1 and CDR2: LNHNV, YYDKDF (reference sequence). The CDR3 is 18 residues long. J gave up 7 bases and V 5 bases, and 21 bases lay outside the gene matches. CDR3 nucleotides: TGTGCCACCAGCCGCACCGTCCGGGGACAGGGCCGGAGTTGGGAGCAGTACTTC. Protein product: CATSRTVRGQGRSWEQYF.